The rows below give T cell receptor beta chains drawn from one sample of a study of beta chain features in type 1 diabetes. Profiled with immunoSEQ multiplex PCR; TCRdb holds only in-frame clones, not every one. The sample shows nearly 250,000 clones, around 14% of them seen only once. The material sequenced was naive CD4+ T cells from blood. These receptors all stem from a woman aged 40 to 55 in good health. Both conserved end residues are part of each CDR3. Fields, in order: V gene, D gene, J gene, clone size, CDR3 DNA, CDR3 protein. D genes are given only for firm matches. Size tells how often a clone was seen (once, few, many) or the class of an expanded clone, and some rows leave it out.

TRBV6-7	.	TRBJ1-1	few	TGTGCCAGCAGTTACTCGTTTACAGCGAACACTGAAGCTTTCTTT	CASSYSFTANTEAFF
TRBV7-8	TRBD1	TRBJ2-5	.	TGTGCCAGCAGCCCCCGACAGGGTAACCAAGAGACCCAGTACTTC	CASSPRQGNQETQYF
TRBV19	TRBD2	TRBJ2-2	few	TGTGCCAGTAGTGTACTAGCGGGGTCGAACACCGGGGAGCTGTTTTTT	CASSVLAGSNTGELFF
TRBV7-9	.	TRBJ2-5	few	TGTGCCAGCAGCTTTGGAGCACAAGAGACCCAGTACTTC	CASSFGAQETQYF
TRBV7-2	TRBD1	TRBJ1-6	many	TGTGCCAGCAGGCCGGGACAGGGACATTCACCCCTCCACTTT	CASRPGQGHSPLHF
TRBV6-5	.	TRBJ1-1	few	TGTGCCAGCAGTTACTCGGGGGCCCTGAACACTGAAGCTTTCTTT	CASSYSGALNTEAFF
TRBV6-5	.	TRBJ2-7	.	TGTGCCAGCAGCGGTCGCGGTAACGAGCAGTATTTC	CASSGRGNEQYF
TRBV6-6	.	TRBJ1-1	.	TGTGCCAGTGAAACAGGAGTGAACACTGAAGCTTTCTTT	CASETGVNTEAFF
TRBV6-1	TRBD1	TRBJ1-2	few	TGTGCCAGCAGTTTAGACAGGGCCTTCTATGGCTACACCTTC	CASSLDRAFYGYTF
TRBV6-1	TRBD1	TRBJ1-1	.	TGTGCCAGCAGTGGCTTCCCGGACAGGGGGTCACGCGAAGCTTTCTTT	CASSGFPDRGSREAFF
TRBV7-9	.	TRBJ2-3	.	TGTGCCAGCAGCCCCTCCGCGGGCAGATCAGATACGCAGTATTTT	CASSPSAGRSDTQYF
TRBV18	TRBD2	TRBJ2-7	.	TGTGCCAGCTCACCCGCGGGGGGATACGAGCAGTACTTC	CASSPAGGYEQYF
TRBV10-3	TRBD2	TRBJ2-7	few	TGTGCCATCAGTGAGCTGACTAGCGGGACCTACGAGCAGTACTTC	CAISELTSGTYEQYF
TRBV5-1	TRBD1	TRBJ1-6	few	TGCGCCAGCAGCAGCGGACAGGGTAATAATTCACCCCTCCACTTT	CASSSGQGNNSPLHF
TRBV10-1	.	TRBJ2-2	few	TGCGCCAGCAGGCCAGGGACTTTCACCGGGGAGCTGTTTTTT	CASRPGTFTGELFF
TRBV19	TRBD2	TRBJ2-1	.	TGTGCCAGTAGTATGGGCGGGGGGCCGTATAATCAGCAGTTCTTC	CASSMGGGPYNQQFF
TRBV13	.	TRBJ2-5	few	TGTGCCAGCAGCTTAGTATCGGGGTTGGAGACCCAGTACTTC	CASSLVSGLETQYF
TRBV28	.	TRBJ2-7	.	TGTGCCAGTGCAGGGTACGCCTACGAGCAGTACTTC	CASAGYAYEQYF
TRBV29-1	.	TRBJ1-4	.	TGCAGCGTTTCTGTAAGCGAAAAACTGTTTTTT	CSVSVSEKLFF
TRBV7-9	.	TRBJ1-1	few	TGTGCCAGCAGTAATTATGTTCGGGGGACTGAAGCTTTCTTT	CASSNYVRGTEAFF
TRBV5-1	.	TRBJ1-1	.	TGCGCCAGCAGCTTGGGAGCAGGGAACACTGAAGCTTTCTTT	CASSLGAGNTEAFF
TRBV23-1	.	TRBJ1-2	few	TGCGCCAGCAGTCAATCTTACGAATCAGAAAGGCGGAACTATGGCTACACCTTC	CASSQSYESERRNYGYTF
TRBV5-1	TRBD2	TRBJ2-3	.	TGCGCCAGCTTCCTAGCGGGGGGCACAGATACGCAGTATTTT	CASFLAGGTDTQYF
TRBV4-3	TRBD1	TRBJ1-1	.	TGCGCCAGCAGCCAAAACAGGGGGCTGAACACTGAAGCTTTCTTT	CASSQNRGLNTEAFF
TRBV29-1	.	TRBJ1-2	.	TGCAGCGTTGTTCCCTACAGCTATGGCTACACCTTC	CSVVPYSYGYTF
TRBV9	.	TRBJ1-1	.	TGTGCCAGCAGCGTCGCACAGGGAGCCCACACTGAAGCTTTCTTT	CASSVAQGAHTEAFF
TRBV6-5	.	TRBJ1-5	.	TGTGCCAGCAGTTCTTTCCGGACAGACCTTCGGCCCCAGCATTTT	CASSSFRTDLRPQHF
TRBV29-1	.	TRBJ1-3	.	TGCAGCGTTTTTAGGCCAGGGTCATCTGGAAACACCATATATTTT	CSVFRPGSSGNTIYF
TRBV5-4	TRBD1	TRBJ2-5	few	TGTGCCAGCAGCCCGGCTAACAGGGGGCGAGAGACCCAGTACTTC	CASSPANRGRETQYF
TRBV6-5	TRBD1	TRBJ2-1	few	TGTGCCAGCGGGACAGACTACAATGAGCAGTTCTTC	CASGTDYNEQFF
TRBV29-1	TRBD1	TRBJ1-1	few	TGCAGCGGTGGGGGACAGAGACCGGCCTCTGAAGCTTTCTTT	CSGGGQRPASEAFF
TRBV6-1	.	TRBJ2-5	few	TGTGCCAGCAGTGGTTCCGGGTCACAAGAGACCCAGTACTTC	CASSGSGSQETQYF
TRBV5-4	TRBD1	TRBJ2-3	few	TGTGCCAGCAGCTACGGACAGGGAACAGATACGCAGTATTTT	CASSYGQGTDTQYF
TRBV10-3	TRBD2	TRBJ2-4	.	TGTGCCATCAGTGAGGCAGGGAGGGACATTCAGTACTTC	CAISEAGRDIQYF
TRBV7-2	TRBD2	TRBJ2-5	.	TGTGCCAGCAGCATTAACGGGGGGGCCGTAGAGACCCAGTACTTC	CASSINGGAVETQYF
TRBV28	.	TRBJ1-5	few	TGTGCCAGCAGTTTACTTCGGCAGCCCCAGCATTTT	CASSLLRQPQHF
TRBV4-1	TRBD1	TRBJ1-1	.	TGCGCCAGCAGCCCTGAGGGACAGCCAGTTCGAACCCAATTAGCTTTCTTT	CASSPEGQPVRTQLAFF
TRBV5-1	TRBD1	TRBJ2-5	.	TGCGCCAGCAGCTTGCTCCTGGACAGGGTGGGGGAGCAGTACTTC	CASSLLLDRVGEQYF
TRBV6-5	TRBD1	TRBJ2-1	.	TGTGCCAGCAGGATGACAGGGGCTAGCAATGAGCAGTTCTTC	CASRMTGASNEQFF
TRBV7-6	.	TRBJ2-2	.	TGTGCCAGCAGCTTAGATTTCCAGGTTATCGGGGAGCTGTTTTTT	CASSLDFQVIGELFF